These 18 T cell receptor beta chains came from one sample sequenced in a study of siplizumab effects on memory and regulatory T cells. Sequencing was performed with immunoSEQ multiplex PCR; in TCRdb, only in-frame clones are kept and a portion is missing. The sample shows more than 95,000 clones, over 90% of them seen only once. Sequences were obtained from Tregs sorted from blood. The receptor source for this set is a human donor in good health.

The chain is built from TRBV2 and TRBJ2-3, with TRBD1 matching over 7 bases. The junction had 6 bases not matched to a gene; V was cut back by 9 bases and J by 0 bases. The CDR3 has 14 residues. The V gene's germline CDR1 is SNHLY and CDR2 FYNNEI. The chain's CDR3 is CARQGTRSTDTQYF. The DNA of the CDR3 is TGTGCCAGACAGGGGACCCGGAGCACAGATACGCAGTATTTT.

The V call is TRBV2, the J call TRBJ2-3, with TRBD2 matching over 9 bases. In germline, CDR1 is SNHLY, CDR2 FYNNEI. The ends lost 4 bases at V and 7 bases at J; junction bases unmatched: 9. The CDR3 length is 15 residues. In DNA form, the CDR3 reads TGTGCCAGCAGTGGGGGCGGGGGGGACGGATATACGCAGTATTTT. This translates into CASSGGGGDGYTQYF.

This sequence joins TRBV5-5 and TRBJ1-1; the D is unclear. Between the trimmed V and J ends, which lost 1 base and 5 bases, there was a span of 6 bases. The CDR3 sequence is 12 residues long. In germline, CDR1 is SGHKS, CDR2 YYEKEE (reference sequence). The CDR3 region is CASSLLGTEAFF. The CDR3 DNA reads TGTGCCAGCAGCTTGTTGGGGACTGAAGCTTTCTTT.

The CDR3 spells CASSVGIRPSTGELFF. In nucleotides, the CDR3 is TGTGCCAGCAGCGTAGGCATCAGACCATCCACCGGGGAGCTGTTTTTT. The chain is built from TRBV9 and TRBJ2-2; D remains unclear. CDR1 is SGDLS and CDR2 is YYNGEE in the germline V gene. This CDR3 contains 16 residues. Between the trimmed V and J ends, which lost 0 bases and 4 bases, there was a span of 13 bases.

The chain employs TRBV29-1 and TRBJ1-2; the D is unclear. The CDR3 length is 11 residues. V was shortened by 5 bases and J by 7 bases, with 11 bases between the two germline ends. Germline V lookup: CDR1 SQVTM, CDR2 ANQGSEA. The CDR3 bases are TGCAGCGTTCTGGGAGTTGCTGGCTACACCTTC. Its protein product is CSVLGVAGYTF.

The chain combines TRBV7-2 with TRBJ1-2, with TRBD1 identical over 8 bases. Germline loops: CDR1 SGHTA, CDR2 FQGNSA. The trim removed 5 bases at V and 5 bases at J, leaving 4 bases unmatched. The CDR3 runs to 13 residues. CDR3 nucleotide sequence: TGTGCCAGCAGCACAGGGGGTGGTTATGGCTACACCTTC. This codes for CASSTGGGYGYTF.

The chain links TRBV7-9 to TRBJ1-1; perhaps TRBD1 as D (5 bases). Germline V gene lookup returns CDR1 SEHNR and CDR2 FQNEAQ (reference sequence). Trimming shortened V by 5 bases and J by 3 bases, and 10 bases separated the two germline ends. CDR3 length: 13 residues. In DNA form, the CDR3 reads TGTGCCAGCAGCCCACTCAGGGACACTGAAGCTTTCTTT. It codes for CASSPLRDTEAFF.

This chain connects TRBV6-4 to TRBJ2-4, with no clear D. V was shortened by 0 bases and J by 7 bases, with 13 bases between the two germline ends. Germline V gene lookup returns CDR1 MRHNA and CDR2 SNTAGT. CDR3 length equals 15 residues. The CDR3 nucleotides read TGTGCCAGCAGTGACTCCCCTGGGGTCGGGAACATTCAGTACTTC. As protein: CASSDSPGVGNIQYF.

The chain has TRBV2 and TRBJ1-5, with D hard to call. Germline V gene data show CDR1 as SNHLY and CDR2 as FYNNEI. This CDR3 comprises 14 residues. Trimming cost V 8 bases and J 5 bases, with 16 bases left between them. CDR3 region: CASRENRGDQPQHF. The CDR3 DNA reads TGTGCCAGCCGGGAAAACCGCGGGGATCAGCCCCAGCATTTT. Using reference TRBV2 and TRBJ1-5 for the parts outside the CDR3, the full variable domain is EPEVTQTPSHQVTQMGQEVILRCVPISNHLYFYWYRQILGQKVEFLVSFYNNEISEKSEIFDDQFSVERPDGSNFTLKIRSTKLEDSAMYFCASRENRGDQPQHFGDGTRLSIL.

V gene TRBV9 combines with J gene TRBJ1-2; D is unclear. Germline V gene lookup returns CDR1 SGDLS and CDR2 YYNGEE. This CDR3 comprises 10 residues. V lost 4 bases and J lost 12, with 10 bases in between. CDR3 sequence reads: CASSPLRDTF. As DNA, the CDR3 is TGTGCCAGCAGCCCCCTCCGGGACACCTTC.

V and J are TRBV19 and TRBJ1-5; no firm D call. Germline V gives CDR1 LNHDA, CDR2 SQIVND (reference sequence). The CDR3 loop spans 16 amino acids. Trimming removed 3 bases from V and 0 bases from J, with 12 bases in between. In nucleotides, the CDR3 is TGTGCCAGTAGTATCAGGAGCATCTATAGCAATCAGCCCCAGCATTTT. This translates into CASSIRSIYSNQPQHF.

This clone was picked up a small number of times. The chain carries TRBV2 and TRBJ1-2; D unresolved. There are 13 residues in the CDR3. The germline CDR1 and CDR2 sequences are SNHLY and FYNNEI. Trimming took 0 bases from V and 7 from J, leaving 9 bases between them. Here the CDR3 reads CASSEAGPLGYTF. Written as DNA, the CDR3 is TGTGCCAGCAGTGAAGCCGGCCCCCTTGGCTACACCTTC.

The chain joins TRBV4-1 to TRBJ1-2; D uncertain. This CDR3 has 13 amino acids. Trimming removed 1 base at V and 5 bases at J, with 8 bases between. Germline assignment: CDR1 MGHRA and CDR2 YSYEKL. The CDR3 reads CASSQGGGYGYTF. The CDR3 DNA reads TGCGCCAGCAGCCAAGGGGGAGGGTATGGCTACACCTTC.

The rearrangement uses TRBV7-9 and TRBJ2-3; D call uncertain. Germline values: CDR1 SEHNR, CDR2 FQNEAQ (reference sequence). This CDR3 has 12 amino acids. V gave up 5 bases and J gave up 9 bases, with 12 bases separating them. In DNA form, the CDR3 reads TGTGCCAGCAGCGCGGTAGACGACACGCAGTATTTT. It encodes CASSAVDDTQYF.

The chain carries TRBV4-1 and TRBJ1-4, with TRBD1 matching 10 bases. Germline assignment: CDR1 MGHRA and CDR2 YSYEKL. The CDR3 loop spans 16 amino acids. V lost 1 base and J lost 10; bases outside the gene matches: 9. CDR3 DNA sequence: TGCGCCAGCAGCCAAGCAGCGGACAGGGGGAGAGGAAAACTGTTTTTT. Its protein is CASSQAADRGRGKLFF.

The CDR3 spells CASSSQGLAGLDTQYF. The CDR3 coding sequence is TGTGCCAGCAGCTCTCAAGGACTAGCGGGGTTAGATACGCAGTATTTT. The chain combines TRBV5-4 with TRBJ2-3, with 12 bases fitting TRBD2. CDR1 is SGHNT, CDR2 YYREEE, per germline (reference sequence). The V segment lost 3 bases and the J segment 5 bases; nucleotides outside the gene matches: 7. This CDR3 spans 16 amino acids. The variable domain in full, completed from reference TRBV5-4 and TRBJ2-3, reads ETGVTQSPTHLIKTRGQQVTLRCSSQSGHNTVSWYQQALGQGPQFIFQYYREEENGRGNFPPRFSGLQFPNYSSELNVNALELDDSALYLCASSSQGLAGLDTQYFGPGTRLTVL.

V and J are TRBV19 and TRBJ2-7, with 7 bases fitting TRBD2. Per the germline V gene, CDR1 is LNHDA and CDR2 is SQIVND (reference sequence). This CDR3 region has 15 residues. The J segment lost 3 bases and the V segment lost 4 bases, leaving 9 bases of the junction unmatched. The CDR3 sequence is CASSTTGGLNYEQYF. The CDR3 nucleotides are TGTGCCAGTAGTACTACGGGAGGACTAAACTACGAGCAGTACTTC.

The V call is TRBV14, the J call TRBJ2-7; TRBD1 matches 9 bases. Looked up from germline, CDR1 is SGHDN and CDR2 is FVKESK. V lost 1 base to trimming and J lost 2 bases; unmatched junction nucleotides: 3. There are 15 residues in the CDR3. The CDR3 sequence is CASSQGTGVTYEQYF. The CDR3, as DNA: TGTGCCAGCAGCCAAGGGACAGGGGTAACCTACGAGCAGTACTTC.